The 27 T cell receptor beta chains below come from one sample, sequenced in a study of beta chain features in type 1 diabetes. Sequenced material consisted of expressed TCRB transcripts (all of the isolated RNA was reverse transcribed). The protocol was immunoSEQ multiplex PCR, while the TCRdb copy is restricted to in-frame clones and leaves out a portion. This sample yields 900,000 or so clones, of which about a sixth are seen a single time; about 0.02% belongs to the top ten. The sample was naive CD4+ T cells from blood. The receptor set was obtained from a woman aged 18-29 years in good health.

This clone was picked up a small number of times. The chain is built from TRBV21-1 and TRBJ2-7; the D call TRBD2 from the table was never checked on the DNA. TRBV21-1 is a pseudogene segment. The length of the CDR3 is 16 residues. The CDR3 DNA follows: TGTGCCAGCAGCAAAAGGGAGAAATTGGATACGGACGAGCAGTACTTC. The encoded protein is CASSKREKLDTDEQYF.

The chain couples TRBV10-3 to TRBJ2-1; D is unresolved. CDR3 length: 13 amino acids. Germline CDR1 and CDR2: ENHRY and SYGVKD. With 8 bases removed from V and 7 bases from J, the gap between germline ends came to 15 bases. The CDR3 loop is CAIRLDSENEQFF. The CDR3 region has the DNA TGTGCCATCCGGTTAGATTCTGAGAATGAGCAGTTCTTC.

This chain links TRBV28 with TRBJ2-1; 8 bases are shared with TRBD1. Germline V lookup: CDR1 MDHEN, CDR2 SYDVKM. The trim removed 8 bases at V and 5 bases at J, leaving 17 bases unmatched. The length of the CDR3 is 17 residues. The CDR3 loop reads CASSLGAGGGGDNEQFF. For the CDR3, the DNA is TGTGCCAGCTCCTTAGGGGCAGGGGGCGGAGGGGACAATGAGCAGTTCTTC. Complete variable domain (other parts from reference TRBV28 and TRBJ2-1): DVKVTQSSRYLVKRTGEKVFLECVQDMDHENMFWYRQDPGLGLRLIYFSYDVKMKEKGDIPEGYSVSREKKERFSLILESASTNQTSMYLCASSLGAGGGGDNEQFFGPGTRLTVL.

This clone was observed a handful of times. The chain joins TRBV5-8 to TRBJ1-5, with D uncertain. V gave up 3 bases and J gave up 0 bases, with 16 bases separating them. The CDR3 consists of 17 residues. In germline, CDR1 is SGHTS, CDR2 YDEGEE. CDR3 amino acids: CASSSAGLSLSNQPQHF. The DNA for the CDR3 is TGTGCCAGCAGCTCCGCCGGGCTGTCCCTTAGCAATCAGCCCCAGCATTTT.

The chain uses TRBV7-2 and TRBJ2-5; D is possibly TRBD2 (5 bases). The V end lost 0 bases, the J end lost 2 bases, and 10 bases lay between the germline ends. Germline values: CDR1 SGHTA, CDR2 FQGNSA. This CDR3 has 15 amino acids. CDR3 residues: CASSLAVTIQETQYF. The CDR3, as DNA: TGTGCCAGCAGCTTAGCTGTGACTATACAAGAGACCCAGTACTTC. The full variable domain, with the rest looked up from reference TRBV7-2 and TRBJ2-5, is GAGVSQSPSNKVTEKGKDVELRCDPISGHTALYWYRQSLGQGLEFLIYFQGNSAPDKSGLPSDRFSAERTGGSVSTLTIQRTQQEDSAVYLCASSLAVTIQETQYFGPGTRLLVL.

This clone was seen only a few times. This sample also contains other DNA sequences that code for the same CDR3. The chain has TRBV29-1 and TRBJ1-2, with 8 bases aligning to TRBD1. The CDR3 totals 13 residues. The germline V gene has CDR1 SQVTM and CDR2 ANQGSEA. V was pared by 6 bases and J by 2 bases, with 5 bases of the junction left unmatched. The DNA of the CDR3 is TGCAGCGTGGGGACAGGTGAAAACTATGGCTACACCTTC. Translated: CSVGTGENYGYTF.

A few counts support this clone. The chain couples TRBV7-2 to TRBJ1-5; possibly TRBD1 for D (5 bases). Germline-derived CDR1 and CDR2 are SGHTA and FQGNSA. The V gene lost 5 bases and the J gene lost 7 bases, with 9 bases spanning the gap. This CDR3 has 12 amino acids. CDR3: CASSKAGQPQHF. CDR3 bases: TGTGCCAGCAGCAAGGCAGGGCAGCCCCAGCATTTT.

This clone has a handful of counts. CDR3 DNA sequence: TGTGCCAGCAGCGGACTAGCGGGAGCGACCTACGAGCAGTACTTC. It encodes CASSGLAGATYEQYF. The rearrangement links TRBV6-5 to TRBJ2-7; the match to TRBD2 covers 13 bases. The CDR3 runs to 15 residues. Per the germline V gene, CDR1 is MNHEY and CDR2 is SVGAGI. V dropped 6 bases and J dropped 2; count of bases not matched to a gene: 4.

This clone was seen only a few times. The chain has TRBV5-1 and TRBJ2-1; D assignment may be TRBD1 or TRBD2 (5 bases each). Trimming removed 0 bases at V and 9 bases at J, with 10 bases between. The germline V gene has CDR1 SGHRS and CDR2 YFSETQ. The CDR3 sequence is 13 residues long. DNA of the CDR3: TGCGCCAGCAGCTTGGAGGGGAGACGTGAGCAGTTCTTC. This sequence encodes CASSLEGRREQFF.

The chain recombines TRBV15 with TRBJ2-7; D perhaps matches TRBD1 (6 bases). In germline, CDR1 is LNHNV, CDR2 YYDKDF (reference sequence). The CDR3 consists of 14 residues. V lost 0 bases and J lost 3, with 9 bases in between. CDR3 amino acids: CATSREAGDYEQYF. CDR3 DNA: TGTGCCACCAGCAGAGAGGCAGGGGACTACGAGCAGTACTTC. The complete variable domain, with remaining parts taken from reference TRBV15 and TRBJ2-7, reads DAMVIQNPRYQVTQFGKPVTLSCSQTLNHNVMYWYQQKSSQAPKLLFHYYDKDFNNEADTPDNFQSRRPNTSFCFLDIRSPGLGDTAMYLCATSREAGDYEQYFGPGTRLTVT.

In this sample, this clone turned up once. The rearrangement links TRBV6-1 to TRBJ2-5, with TRBD2 identical over 10 bases. V was pared by 1 base and J by 4 bases, with 0 bases of the junction left unmatched. The germline V gene has CDR1 MNHNS and CDR2 SASEGT. This CDR3 has 14 amino acids. Here the CDR3 reads CASSEGTSGETQYF. For the CDR3, the DNA is TGTGCCAGCAGTGAAGGGACTAGCGGAGAGACCCAGTACTTC.

This chain uses TRBV7-2 with TRBJ2-1; TRBD2 matches at 7 bases. This CDR3 has 15 residues. Germline V gene lookup returns CDR1 SGHTA and CDR2 FQGNSA. The J segment lost 3 bases and the V segment lost 5 bases, leaving 7 bases of the junction unmatched. For the CDR3, the DNA is TGTGCCAGCAGCCAAGCAACTAGCGACTACAATGAGCAGTTCTTC. Translation: CASSQATSDYNEQFF.

The rearrangement joins TRBV5-4 to TRBJ1-1; 7 nucleotides align to TRBD1. Germline loops: CDR1 SGHNT, CDR2 YYREEE (reference sequence). V was clipped by 5 bases and J by 7 bases; unmatched bases: 11. This CDR3 is built from 14 residues. CDR3 sequence reads: CASRRGTVRLEAFF. The CDR3 DNA is TGTGCCAGCAGACGTGGGACAGTTCGTCTTGAAGCTTTCTTT. Drawing the rest from reference TRBV5-4 and TRBJ1-1, the complete variable domain is ETGVTQSPTHLIKTRGQQVTLRCSSQSGHNTVSWYQQALGQGPQFIFQYYREEENGRGNFPPRFSGLQFPNYSSELNVNALELDDSALYLCASRRGTVRLEAFFGQGTRLTVV.

V gene TRBV5-4 combines with J gene TRBJ2-3; unclear D gene. The CDR3 totals 14 residues. The V and J ends lost 2 bases and 4 bases respectively, with 11 bases between them. Germline CDR1 is SGHNT and CDR2 is YYREEE (reference sequence). The CDR3 region is CASSFYSAADTQYF. CDR3 coding DNA: TGTGCCAGCAGCTTTTATTCCGCCGCAGATACGCAGTATTTT.

In its sample, this clone was seen a few times. V gene TRBV5-1 combines with J gene TRBJ2-7; D call uncertain. The CDR3 is made up of 15 amino acids. Germline CDR1 and CDR2: SGHRS and YFSETQ. V dropped 0 bases and J dropped 3 bases, with 13 bases sitting between them. The CDR3 DNA reads as TGCGCCAGCAGCTTGGTTGGCAGTTGGAACTACGAGCAGTACTTC. Amino acids: CASSLVGSWNYEQYF.

This clone was counted between two and nine times. Distinct nucleotide sequences in the sample also encode this CDR3. J is TRBJ2-5 and V is TRBV2; 10 bases map to TRBD2. This CDR3 is built from 14 residues. CDR1 and CDR2 (germline): SNHLY, FYNNEI. The V segment lost 1 base and the J segment 4 bases; nucleotides outside the gene matches: 0. CDR3 protein: CASSEGTSGETQYF. CDR3 coding DNA: TGTGCCAGCAGTGAAGGGACTAGCGGAGAGACCCAGTACTTC.

In its sample, this clone was seen a few times. The CDR3 DNA sequence: TGTGCCAGCAGCTCCGGGAGGCTCACAGATACGCAGTATTTT. Its translation: CASSSGRLTDTQYF. The chain has TRBV7-2 and TRBJ2-3; 7 nucleotides line up with TRBD2. Per germline, CDR1 SGHTA and CDR2 FQGNSA. Trimming took 4 bases from V and 2 from J; bases not matched to a gene: 3. This CDR3 is 14 amino acids long.

There are a few counts of this clone. The gene calls are TRBV7-9 and TRBJ1-2; D possibly corresponds to TRBD1 (5 bases). This CDR3 contains 13 residues. Trimming stripped 0 bases from V and 7 bases from J, with 9 bases between. Looked up from germline, CDR1 is SEHNR and CDR2 is FQNEAQ (reference sequence). As DNA, the CDR3 is TGTGCCAGCAGCTTAGCGGGGACGGGTGGCTACACCTTC. It yields the protein CASSLAGTGGYTF.

A few counts support this clone. The gene calls are TRBV18 and TRBJ2-5; D not certain. From germline, CDR1 is KGHSH and CDR2 LQKENI. The V end was cut by 0 bases, the J end by 6 bases, with 11 bases between. The CDR3 loop spans 14 amino acids. The CDR3 region has the DNA TGTGCCAGCTCACCACCAGGCCTTTGGAAGACCCAGTACTTC. It encodes CASSPPGLWKTQYF.

V usage is TRBV28 and J usage is TRBJ2-7; a weak D match, TRBD1 (7 bases). Germline V gives CDR1 MDHEN, CDR2 SYDVKM. Trimming stripped 1 base from V and 2 bases from J, with 18 bases between. CDR3 length: 17 amino acids. CDR3 sequence: CASSLSIRGATTYEQYF. The CDR3 coding sequence is TGTGCCAGCAGTTTATCTATCAGGGGGGCAACGACCTACGAGCAGTACTTC.

The chain combines TRBV28 with TRBJ2-3; 12 bases line up with TRBD2. Trimming removed 4 bases from V and 0 bases from J; junction bases left unmatched: 8. CDR3 length: 18 amino acids. CDR1 and CDR2 (germline): MDHEN, SYDVKM. The CDR3 DNA sequence: TGTGCCAGCAGTTCCCCGAAGGGGACTAGCGGGAGCACAGATACGCAGTATTTT. Translating it yields CASSSPKGTSGSTDTQYF.

This clone was seen a handful of times. The rearrangement joins TRBV2 to TRBJ2-1; 7 bases match TRBD1. The CDR3 consists of 12 residues. The V gene's germline CDR1 is SNHLY and CDR2 FYNNEI. Trimming removed 3 bases from V and 10 bases from J; junction bases left unmatched: 3. The chain's CDR3 is CASSEGTVEQFF. In nucleotides, the CDR3 is TGTGCCAGCAGTGAGGGGACAGTCGAGCAGTTCTTC.

The chain employs TRBV6-6 and TRBJ2-7, with D perhaps assigned TRBD1 or TRBD2 (5 bases each). The CDR3 spans 15 residues. V was cut by 6 bases and J by 6 bases, with 21 bases left in between. CDR1 and CDR2 (germline): MNHNY, SVGAGI (reference sequence). The CDR3 loop is CASSLGGAHPLEQYF. In nucleotides, the CDR3 is TGTGCCAGCAGCCTTGGGGGAGCCCACCCCCTCGAGCAGTACTTC.

This clone occurred once. No DNA is shown, since the ends of the CDR3 on it are uncertain; the CDR3 is the one TCRdb lists. The chain carries TRBV28 and TRBJ2-7; the table assigns TRBD1, which was not confirmed against the DNA. The CDR3 is 16 residues long, counting both termini. The germline V gene has CDR1 MDHEN and CDR2 SYDVKM. CDR3 sequence reads: CASSSSTGLSSYEQYF.

Only a few counts were recorded for this clone. This rearrangement joins TRBV1 to TRBJ2-6; the DNA was not compared with TRBD1, the D call given in the table. TRBV1 is a known pseudogene. The CDR3 spans 18 residues. This chain's CDR3 is CTSSQVKTGGSGANVLTF. For the CDR3, the DNA is TGCACCAGCAGCCAAGTTAAGACAGGGGGGTCTGGGGCCAACGTCCTGACTTTC.

V and J are TRBV6-5 and TRBJ1-1; D unresolved. The CDR3 is made up of 15 amino acids. The V gene lost 2 bases and the J gene lost 4 bases, with 14 bases spanning the gap. Per the germline V gene, CDR1 is MNHEY and CDR2 is SVGAGI. The CDR3 region is CASSYAVLGSTEAFF. The CDR3 DNA sequence: TGTGCCAGCAGTTACGCCGTTCTTGGGAGCACTGAAGCTTTCTTT.

This clone was detected only a few times. This rearrangement joins TRBV7-2 to TRBJ2-5; 12 bases align to TRBD2. Trimming cost V 5 bases and J 7 bases; bases outside gene matches: 14. The CDR3 has 17 amino acids. The germline gives CDR1 SGHTA, CDR2 FQGNSA. CDR3 nucleotides: TGTGCCAGCAGCGTACAACTAGCGGGAGGACCTCGGGGGACCCAGTACTTC. Its translation: CASSVQLAGGPRGTQYF.